This TCR beta chain was captured in a study of blood T cell repertoires in COVID-19. The overall study: Whether acute or convalescent, the COVID-19 samples came from the United States, Italy and Spain. From T cells, B-cell-depleted T cells, or PBMCs came the material, which was cDNA or gDNA.

Produced via immunoSEQ multiplex PCR; TCRdb's table is partial and in-frame only. The sample holds roughly 240,000 clones, roughly 85% seen once. While infection was still active, Seattle patients were enrolled and then followed longitudinally. The CDR3 is 18 amino acids. V lost 0 bases, J lost 0 bases, and 12 bases stayed unmatched. The germline V gene has CDR1 GTSNPN and CDR2 SVGIG (reference sequence). The sequencing input was peripheral blood. The chain couples TRBV30 to TRBJ2-3; 7 bases are a match to TRBD1. This receptor was taken from a man in his fifties or sixties with COVID-19, enrolled during active disease. The DNA for the CDR3 is TGTGCCTGGAGTGTGCACAGGGGCAGGACTGGTAGCACAGATACGCAGTATTTT. Its translation: CAWSVHRGRTGSTDTQYF.